One TCR beta chain is described in this entry. Its antigen is unknown. To make TCR beta libraries, researchers used iRepertoire HTBI primers and Arm-PCR of CDR3 regions. In the source study's methods: Overall, samples carried more than 55 TRBV and more than 13 TRBJ segments. TCRdb redid the calling of the multiplex PCR reads with MiXCR, one entry per CDR3 protein. The V and J calls and clone size are TCRdb's, not the authors'. The sample contains approximately 400,000 distinct CDR3 sequences, approximately 25% of which appear only once. This entry is derived from a study of regulatory T cells in long-lasting Graves disease. About the research overall: More than 5 years of antithyroid drugs with positive TSH receptor antibodies defined persistent Graves' disease.

The V end was cut by 5 bases, the J end by 6 bases, with 11 bases between. Germline values: CDR1 ENHRY, CDR2 SYGVKD. CDR3 length: 13 residues. The sample's time point: persistent/refractory GD, antithyroid drugs over 5 years with positive TRAb. From RNA extracted from PBMCs, the TCR library was made. Study-level points and caveats: For persistent Graves' patients, TCR diversity was lower than for newly diagnosed ones.

The receptor's source is a woman between 40 and 55 years old with Graves disease. Sequences were derived from peripheral blood mononuclear cells (PBMCs), sampled when the disease was refractory, from a patient treated with antithyroid drugs. This chain uses TRBV10-3 with TRBJ2-4; D gene ambiguous. The CDR3 sequence: CAISYEASNIQYF. The CDR3, as DNA: TGTGCCATCAGTTATGAGGCCTCAAACATTCAGTACTTC.